The present TCR beta chain was sequenced within a study of response to subunit inactivated influenza vaccine. General study results and limits: Authors suggested few new T cells are recruited by each seasonal influenza vaccination.

TCRdb fed the RT-PCR reads into MiXCR, producing one record per CDR3 protein. The top ten hold roughly 14% of the sample, which has over 450,000 distinct CDR3 sequences, about an eighth seen once. The CDR3 loop spans 14 amino acids. Trimming took 3 bases from V and 3 from J, leaving 11 bases between them. Germline V CDR1 and CDR2: KGHSH, LQKENI. Details on this clonotype: Its target is not known.

This TCR derives from a man over 45 who received an inactivated influenza vaccine. The chain employs TRBV18 and TRBJ1-1; D is undetermined. This material consisted of PBMCs from blood, taken 35 to 45 days after vaccination. CDR3 region: CASSPRRGDTEAFF. The CDR3 DNA reads as TGTGCCAGCTCACCGCGACGTGGGGACACTGAAGCTTTCTTT.